This TCR beta chain comes out of a study of lymphopenia after photon versus proton radiotherapy. Study-level findings and limits: In patients who died, overall survival fell as post-nadir TCR diversity dropped more. Under photons, naive T cells and diversity fell while effector/memory populations rose. After lymphocyte nadir, photon-treated repertoires showed oligoclonal expansion, especially CD8+ Temra.

Method: immunoSEQ multiplex PCR; TCRdb's copy keeps in-frame clones and lacks some. The sample lists roughly 18,000 clones; approximately 92% were seen once. Details on this clone: Its cognate antigen is unknown.

CDR1 and CDR2 (germline): MNHEY, SMNVEV (reference sequence). This CDR3 spans 15 amino acids. Trimming cost V 5 bases and J 1 base, with 14 bases left between them. The source of this sequence is a woman in her thirties or forties with cholangiocarcinoma. The material sequenced was peripheral blood, taken from a patient treated with photon-based radiotherapy. The rearrangement uses TRBV27 and TRBJ1-1; D may be TRBD1 (5 bases). The CDR3 loop reads CASSGTMGGNTEAFF. CDR3 DNA sequence: TGTGCCAGCAGTGGGACGATGGGGGGGAACACTGAAGCTTTCTTT.